This TCR beta chain derives from a study of T-cell reconstitution after alpha-beta-depleted transplantation in children. The table lists this clonotype with a few counts. During its preparation, the TCRbeta library received unique molecular identifiers. TCRdb itself ran the PCR reads through MiXCR, one entry per CDR3 protein. The repertoire has about 610,000 distinct CDR3 sequences, roughly a tenth of them found once; the top ten carry about 4.3%. The clonotype was recovered from a human donor who donated a stem cell graft to a child with acute myeloid leukemia. The sequencing here drew on PBMCs from the stem cell graft donor, taken from the stem cell graft.

CDR3 nucleotide sequence: TGCGCCAGCAGCTTGGAGTCAGGGCGGCACGAGCAGTACTTC. Its protein is CASSLESGRHEQYF. The J gene is TRBJ2-7, the V gene TRBV5-1; maybe TRBD1 (5 bases). CDR1 is SGHRS and CDR2 is YFSETQ in the germline V gene. The V end lost 0 bases, the J end lost 5 bases, and 12 bases lay between the germline ends. The CDR3 is 14 residues long.